The 25 T cell receptor beta chains in this list originate from one sample, sequenced in a study of CD8+CD57+ T cells in acquired aplastic anemia. Patients chosen for sequencing had shown CD8+CD57+ cell expansion by flow cytometry. Genomic DNA templated the TCR beta VDJ and CDR3 profiling. In TCRdb, the reads were re-called with MiXCR into one record per CDR3 protein. The sample has roughly 250,000 distinct CDR3 sequences; approximately 80% are singletons. Sample: sorted CD4+, CD8+, or CD8+CD57+ T cells (not recorded which) from PBMCs. These receptors all stem from a human donor with aplastic anemia.

Turning to this clonotype: A read error is likely, as this CDR3 ends without the conserved phenylalanine or tryptophan. It is unclear where the CDR3 begins or ends on the DNA, so no DNA is shown, and the CDR3 is as TCRdb lists it. V usage is TRBV9 and J usage is TRBJ2-3; TRBD1 was called by the table and not checked on the DNA. Germline lookup yields CDR1 SGDLS and CDR2 YYNGEE. Counting both end residues, the CDR3 totals 13 amino acids. The CDR3 sequence: CASSDDSADSNSL.

The chain has TRBV9 and TRBJ1-6, with D maybe TRBD1 (6 bases). The V gene's germline CDR1 is SGDLS and CDR2 YYNGEE. This CDR3 is 14 amino acids long. The germline V and J ends were trimmed by 5 bases and 13 bases, with 19 bases remaining between them. CDR3 coding DNA: TGTGCCAGCAGTGCAGGCAGGGGCACTCAGCCCCTCCACTTT. Protein sequence: CASSAGRGTQPLHF. Drawing the rest from reference TRBV9 and TRBJ1-6, the complete variable domain is DSGVTQTPKHLITATGQRVTLRCSPRSGDLSVYWYQQSLDQGLQFLIQYYNGEERAKGNILERFSAQQFPDLHSELNLSSLELGDSALYFCASSAGRGTQPLHFGNGTRLTVT.

This clonotype was recorded once. The chain links TRBV7-2 to TRBJ2-6; D tentatively reads TRBD1 or TRBD2 (5 bases each). The germline gives CDR1 SGHTA, CDR2 FQGNSA. This CDR3 region has 16 residues. Trimming shortened V by 3 bases and J by 0 bases, and 9 bases separated the two germline ends. CDR3 amino acids: CASSFPGASGANVLTF. Written as DNA, the CDR3 is TGTGCCAGCAGCTTCCCCGGGGCCTCTGGGGCCAACGTCCTGACTTTC.

The chain combines TRBV20-1 with TRBJ1-1; D is ambiguous. The CDR3 loop spans 12 amino acids. CDR1 DFQATT and CDR2 SNEGSKA come from the germline V gene (reference sequence). V dropped 0 bases and J dropped 6 bases, with 8 bases sitting between them. CDR3 region: CSARDGGAEAFF. Written as DNA, the CDR3 is TGCAGTGCTAGAGACGGCGGCGCTGAAGCTTTCTTT.

The rearrangement links TRBV7-8 to TRBJ2-7; the D gene could be TRBD1 or TRBD2 (5 bases each). The V gene's germline CDR1 is SGHVS and CDR2 FQNEAQ. Trimming took off 5 bases at V and 9 bases at J, with 20 bases between the two ends. The CDR3 has 14 amino acids. The CDR3 nucleotides read TGTGCCAGCAGCGTACGGGGCCTTCCCTATGCGCAGTACTTC. This sequence encodes CASSVRGLPYAQYF.

This chain joins TRBV7-9 and TRBJ2-1; 11 nucleotides match TRBD1. With the DNA end fitting TRBJ2-7 better, the J assignment may be wrong. This CDR3 comprises 12 residues. From germline, CDR1 is SEHNR and CDR2 FQNEAQ (reference sequence). The CDR3 spells CAGQGARDAQYF. The DNA of the CDR3 is TGTGCCGGACAGGGGGCTAGGGATGCGCAGTACTTC.

As to this clonotype: A read error may produce the germline difference seen at one junction end. The CDR3 bases are TGTGCCAGCAGTTACGTGCAGGGTACCGACGCGCAGTACTTC. This codes for CASSYVQGTDAQYF. The chain joins TRBV10-2 to TRBJ2-7; a possible D gene is TRBD1 (5 bases). CDR1 is WSHSY, CDR2 SAAADI, per germline. CDR3 length: 14 amino acids.

The chain couples TRBV7-9 to TRBJ1-2, with D possibly TRBD1 on 5 matching bases. Germline-derived CDR1 and CDR2 are SEHNR and FQNEAQ (reference sequence). The CDR3 is made up of 16 amino acids. The V end was cut by 11 bases, the J end by 11 bases, with 33 bases between. The CDR3 nucleotides read TGTGCCGGCCACGGGGCTAGGGACGGCCTGGACTTCGGGTACACCTTC. Protein sequence: CAGHGARDGLDFGYTF.

The chain uses TRBV7-9 and TRBJ2-5; D might be TRBD2 (6 bases). Trimming left V 3 bases short and J 1 base short, with 12 bases between. CDR3 size: 15 residues. The germline V gene has CDR1 SEHNR and CDR2 FQNEAQ (reference sequence). CDR3 nucleotide sequence: TGTGCCAGCAGCTTGGCCCGGCGGGGCCAAGAGACCCAGTACTTC. This sequence encodes CASSLARRGQETQYF.

The chain recombines TRBV7-8 with TRBJ1-1; D remains unclear. Deletions cut 0 bases from V and 13 bases from J, with 21 bases between. This CDR3 has 15 residues. Germline V gene lookup returns CDR1 SGHVS and CDR2 FQNEAQ. The CDR3, as DNA: TGTGCCAGCAGCTTAGCTCGAGGTCGCAACACGCAGTATTTCTTT. Translation: CASSLARGRNTQYFF.

Remarks on this clonotype: A read error may produce the germline difference seen at one junction end. This chain joins TRBV7-9 and TRBJ2-3; D may be TRBD2 (6 bases). Germline lookup yields CDR1 SEHNR and CDR2 FQNEAQ (reference sequence). The CDR3 is made up of 14 amino acids. This chain's CDR3 is CASSLAGGRDTHDF. CDR3 in DNA: TGTGCCAGCAGCTTAGCGGGGGGTCGCGACACGCATGATTTT.

V is TRBV10-3 and J is TRBJ2-7; D tentatively reads TRBD1 or TRBD2 (5 bases each). Trimming took off 3 bases at V and 4 bases at J, with 10 bases between the two ends. The CDR3 is 13 residues long. Germline CDR1 and CDR2: ENHRY and SYGVKD. The CDR3 DNA reads TGTGCCATCAGTGATCAGGGACGATACGAGCAGTACTTC. It is translated as CAISDQGRYEQYF.

Remarks on this clonotype: Relative to the germline gene, one junction end is altered; a read error may explain this. The gene calls are TRBV15 and TRBJ2-5; D may be TRBD1 or TRBD2 (5 bases each). This CDR3 region has 14 residues. The germline V gene encodes CDR1 LNHNV and CDR2 YYDKDF (reference sequence). The CDR3 sequence: CATSGRGLDETQYF. The CDR3, as DNA: TGTGCCACCAGCGGCCGGGGCCTAGACGAGACGCAGTACTTC. Drawing the rest from reference TRBV15 and TRBJ2-5, the complete variable domain is DAMVIQNPRYQVTQFGKPVTLSCSQTLNHNVMYWYQQKSSQAPKLLFHYYDKDFNNEADTPDNFQSRRPNTSFCFLDIRSPGLGDTAMYLCATSGRGLDETQYFGPGTRLLVL.

In this sample, this clonotype turned up once. Here the CDR3 omits its conserved ending phenylalanine or tryptophan, so a read error is the likely source. The limits of the CDR3 on the DNA are not certain, so only TCRdb's listed CDR3 is given. The V and J genes are TRBV11-3 and TRBJ1-2. Germline CDR1 SGHNT, CDR2 YENEEA. The CDR3 is 13 amino acids in total, end residues counted. CDR3: CASSLAGNYGYTI.

J is TRBJ2-7 and V is TRBV11-1, with D possibly being TRBD1 (6 bases). Trimming left V 5 bases short and J 4 bases short, with 15 bases between. CDR3 length: 14 residues. Germline V gives CDR1 SGHAT, CDR2 FQDESV (reference sequence). Here the CDR3 reads CASSPTGGGYEQYF. CDR3 bases: TGTGCCAGCAGCCCGACAGGTGGGGGATACGAGCAGTACTTC.

The chain joins TRBV5-6 to TRBJ2-3; D may be TRBD1 (6 bases). The J call may be mistaken, given a closer DNA end match to TRBJ1-5. The CDR3 is 13 amino acids. Germline-derived CDR1 and CDR2 are SGHDT and YYEEEE. CDR3 region: CASADGGTYKQHF. CDR3 in DNA: TGTGCCAGCGCGGACGGGGGCACATATAAGCAGCATTTT.

The V and J genes are TRBV9 and TRBJ1-6; TRBD1 is a possible D gene (5 bases). The CDR3 runs to 15 residues. With 4 bases removed from V and 17 bases from J, the gap between germline ends came to 25 bases. Germline V lookup: CDR1 SGDLS, CDR2 YYNGEE. The CDR3 protein is CASSHARGYGSTFHF. The CDR3 DNA reads as TGTGCCAGCAGCCACGCCCGGGGCTATGGCTCCACCTTCCACTTT.

The V gene is TRBV2, the J gene TRBJ2-3, with 9 bases lining up with TRBD2. The germline gives CDR1 SNHLY, CDR2 FYNNEI. The CDR3 sequence is 15 residues long. The ends lost 8 bases at V and 1 base at J; junction bases unmatched: 7. CDR3 in DNA: TGTGCCAGCGACAAATCTAGCGGGGGCACAGATACGCAGTATTTT. The encoded protein is CASDKSSGGTDTQYF.

The chain joins TRBV5-1 to TRBJ1-6; TRBD1 aligns across 8 bases. In germline, CDR1 is SGHRS, CDR2 YFSETQ. The V gene end was trimmed by 4 bases and the J gene end by 7 bases; junction bases not matched to a gene: 4. The CDR3 spans 14 residues. The CDR3 loop is CASSLYRGNSPLHF. The CDR3 region has the DNA TGCGCCAGCAGCCTGTACAGGGGGAATTCACCCCTCCACTTT. Complete variable domain (other parts from reference TRBV5-1 and TRBJ1-6): KAGVTQTPRYLIKTRGQQVTLSCSPISGHRSVSWYQQTPGQGLQFLFEYFSETQRNKGNFPGRFSGRQFSNSRSEMNVSTLELGDSALYLCASSLYRGNSPLHFGNGTRLTVT.

The chain is built from TRBV9 and TRBJ2-7; possible D gene TRBD2, 7 bases. V was trimmed by 2 bases and J by 0 bases, leaving 21 bases between them. Germline assignment: CDR1 SGDLS and CDR2 YYNGEE. The CDR3 is 18 amino acids. The CDR3 DNA reads TGTGCCAGCAGCGTGGATGGGGGAGGGGGAGCCCCCTCCTACGAGCAGTACGTC. It encodes CASSVDGGGGAPSYEQYV.

Remarks on this clonotype: The conserved phenylalanine or tryptophan normally closing the CDR3 is absent here, so this likely arose from a read error. The limits of the CDR3 on the DNA are not certain, so only TCRdb's listed CDR3 is given. The rearrangement uses TRBV7-2 and TRBJ2-3. Per germline, CDR1 SGHTA and CDR2 FQGNSA. From its first to its last residue, the CDR3 has 13 amino acids. The CDR3 loop is CASSFARTNTERS.

The rearrangement uses TRBV7-2 and TRBJ1-2; unclear D gene. The CDR3 has 15 amino acids. Germline assignment: CDR1 SGHTA and CDR2 FQGNSA. Trimming stripped 4 bases from V and 11 bases from J, with 23 bases between. The DNA for the CDR3 is TGTGCCAGCAGCTGGGCGGGAGGGTCAAATTCTCGGTACACCTTC. Encoded protein: CASSWAGGSNSRYTF.

The rearrangement joins TRBV5-5 to TRBJ2-1, with a weak D call TRBD1 (5 bases). Germline-derived CDR1 and CDR2 are SGHKS and YYEKEE (reference sequence). Trimming stripped 0 bases from V and 1 base from J, with 8 bases between. The CDR3 covers 15 residues. CDR3 in DNA: TGTGCCAGCAGCTTGGACAGGCGTTCCTACAATGAGCAGTTCTTC. Its translation is CASSLDRRSYNEQFF.

Written as DNA, the CDR3 is TGTGCCAGCAGCACTTTTAGCACCGGGGAGCTGTTTTTGCAGTTCTTC. Protein sequence: CASSTFSTGELFLQFF. This chain links TRBV9 with TRBJ2-1; weak D call: TRBD2 (5 bases). The CDR3 is made up of 16 amino acids. Trimming shortened V by 4 bases and J by 12 bases, and 26 bases separated the two germline ends. Looked up from germline, CDR1 is SGDLS and CDR2 is YYNGEE. Using reference TRBV9 and TRBJ2-1 for the parts outside the CDR3, the full variable domain is DSGVTQTPKHLITATGQRVTLRCSPRSGDLSVYWYQQSLDQGLQFLIQYYNGEERAKGNILERFSAQQFPDLHSELNLSSLELGDSALYFCASSTFSTGELFLQFFGPGTRLTVL.

The CDR3 is CASSLAGGPQAGYYEQYF. The CDR3 DNA sequence: TGTGCCAGCAGCTTAGCGGGAGGGCCCCAGGCGGGGTATTACGAGCAGTACTTC. The chain couples TRBV7-8 to TRBJ2-7, with 7 bases lining up with TRBD2. Germline assignment: CDR1 SGHVS and CDR2 FQNEAQ. V gave up 0 bases and J gave up 4 bases; unmatched junction bases: 15. The CDR3 is 18 residues long.